These T cell receptor beta chains were read from a single sample in a study of T cell responses to AZD1222 COVID-19 vaccine. Only in-frame clones appear in the TCRdb table, and some are missing; sequencing was by immunoSEQ multiplex PCR. The sample totals over 140,000 clones. Sequencing was performed on peripheral blood. The receptor source for this set is an adult in good health. Each CDR3 is given with its conserved first and last residue. A D gene is named only where the DNA matches it firmly.

J gene	CDR3 length	V gene	D gene	CDR3 protein	CDR3 DNA
TRBJ1-2	14	TRBV6-5	NA	CASSRTLANYGYTF	TGTGCCAGCAGCAGGACTCTAGCTAACTATGGCTACACCTTC
TRBJ1-5	14	TRBV10-3	NA	CAISETGNNQPQHF	TGTGCCATCAGTGAGACAGGGAATAATCAGCCCCAGCATTTT
TRBJ1-3	13	TRBV5-3	NA	CARTSRARNTIYF	TGTGCCAGAACCTCTAGGGCGAGAAACACCATATATTTT
TRBJ1-4	12	TRBV7-6	NA	CASSQRNEKLFF	TGTGCCAGCAGCCAGAGGAATGAAAAACTGTTTTTT
TRBJ1-6	14	TRBV5-1	NA	CASSLAGDNSPLHF	TGCGCCAGCAGCTTGGCGGGGGATAATTCACCCCTCCACTTT
TRBJ1-5	13	TRBV19	NA	CASSISRGQPQHF	TGTGCCAGTAGTATTTCTAGGGGTCAGCCCCAGCATTTT
TRBJ1-2	14	TRBV5-1	NA	CASSLVPANYGYTF	TGCGCCAGCAGCTTGGTTCCAGCTAACTATGGCTACACCTTC
TRBJ1-2	16	TRBV5-6	NA	CASSSYQGWGIDGYTF	TGTGCCAGCAGCTCCTATCAGGGCTGGGGAATAGATGGCTACACCTTC
TRBJ1-1	14	TRBV6-6	NA	CASSARDTNTEAFF	TGTGCCAGCAGTGCCCGGGACACGAACACTGAAGCTTTCTTT
TRBJ2-5	13	TRBV6-5	NA	CASKYRFQETQYF	TGTGCCAGCAAGTACCGCTTCCAAGAGACCCAGTACTTC
TRBJ1-2	12	TRBV20-1	NA	CSASSRVGGYTF	TGCAGTGCTAGTAGCAGGGTGGGTGGCTACACCTTC
TRBJ1-6	15	TRBV3-1/TRBV3-2	NA	CASSQGVRVGSPLHF	TGTGCCAGCAGCCAAGGAGTCCGGGTTGGATCACCCCTCCACTTT
TRBJ1-2	16	TRBV4-1	NA	CASSLHGDPLAYGYTF	TGCGCCAGCAGCCTCCACGGGGACCCCTTGGCCTATGGCTACACCTTC
TRBJ1-1	14	TRBV11-3	NA	CASSLMGVDTEAFF	TGTGCCAGCAGCTTAATGGGGGTGGACACTGAAGCTTTCTTT
TRBJ1-5	14	TRBV6-5	TRBD1	CASNRGQPNQPQHF	TGTGCCAGCAACCGGGGACAGCCCAATCAGCCCCAGCATTTT
TRBJ2-7	17	TRBV4-3	NA	CASSQDLGGVGSYEQYF	TGCGCCAGCAGCCAAGATCTGGGGGGTGTGGGGTCGTACGAGCAGTACTTC
TRBJ2-2	13	TRBV5-4	NA	CASSPDLTGELFF	TGTGCCAGCAGCCCTGACCTCACCGGGGAGCTGTTTTTT
TRBJ1-4	12	TRBV12-3/TRBV12-4	NA	CASSPGPEKLFF	TGTGCCAGCAGTCCGGGGCCAGAAAAACTGTTTTTT
TRBJ2-7	15	TRBV19	TRBD2	CASSLQLAGPYEQYF	TGTGCCAGTAGTCTCCAACTAGCGGGCCCCTACGAGCAGTACTTC
TRBJ1-2	13	TRBV28	NA	CASKRGGLYGYTF	TGTGCCAGCAAAAGGGGGGGCCTTTATGGCTACACCTTC
TRBJ2-2	16	TRBV15	NA	CATSIRPGHNTGELFF	TGTGCCACCAGCATAAGACCGGGACATAACACCGGGGAGCTGTTTTTT
TRBJ2-1	17	TRBV21-1	NA	CASSKVRLAGTYNEQFF	TGTGCCAGCAGCAAAGTTCGACTAGCGGGAACCTACAATGAGCAGTTCTTC
TRBJ2-1	14	TRBV5-1	NA	CASSSGTGNNEQFF	TGCGCCAGCAGTTCAGGGACGGGGAACAATGAGCAGTTCTTC
TRBJ2-5	16	TRBV5-1	TRBD1	CASSSGTGGLQETQYF	TGCGCCAGCAGTTCCGGGACAGGGGGCCTCCAAGAGACCCAGTACTTC
TRBJ1-1	14	TRBV5-1	NA	CASSSDNSYTEAFF	TGCGCCAGCAGCTCAGATAACAGCTACACTGAAGCTTTCTTT
TRBJ2-1	15	TRBV7-8	TRBD1	CASSPPGQEGNEQFF	TGTGCCAGCAGCCCCCCGGGACAGGAGGGGAATGAGCAGTTCTTC
TRBJ1-4	16	TRBV5-5	NA	CASSPRSGATNEKLFF	TGTGCCAGCAGCCCCAGGTCGGGGGCAACTAATGAAAAACTGTTTTTT
TRBJ1-2	16	TRBV5-6	TRBD1	CASSPPNPDRSGGYTF	TGTGCCAGCAGCCCCCCGAACCCGGACAGGTCGGGAGGCTACACCTTC
TRBJ1-2	15	TRBV14	NA	CASSQESRVSYGYTF	TGTGCCAGCAGCCAAGAATCAAGAGTTTCCTATGGCTACACCTTC
TRBJ2-1	15	TRBV19	TRBD2	CASRATSGGYNEQFF	TGTGCCAGTAGGGCTACTAGCGGGGGTTACAATGAGCAGTTCTTC
TRBJ2-7	15	TRBV7-8	NA	CASSLAIRTTYEQYF	TGTGCCAGCAGCTTAGCCATACGAACTACCTACGAGCAGTACTTC
TRBJ1-3	15	TRBV2	TRBD1	CASRGQPSTGNTIYF	TGTGCCAGCAGGGGACAGCCCTCGACTGGAAACACCATATATTTT
TRBJ1-1	16	TRBV15	NA	CATSRGTQPKNTEAFF	TGTGCCACCAGCAGAGGAACACAGCCCAAAAACACTGAAGCTTTCTTT
TRBJ2-1	12	TRBV21-1	NA	CARDRVRDEQFF	TGTGCCAGGGACAGGGTTAGGGATGAGCAGTTCTTC
TRBJ1-5	13	TRBV3-1/TRBV3-2	NA	CASSQDDNQPQHF	TGTGCCAGCAGCCAAGATGATAATCAGCCCCAGCATTTT
TRBJ1-4	15	TRBV11-2	NA	CASSLHSPGDEKLFF	TGTGCCAGCAGCTTACACAGCCCAGGGGATGAAAAACTGTTTTTT
TRBJ1-1	15	TRBV2	NA	CASSQIQGGYTEAFF	TGTGCCAGCAGCCAAATACAGGGTGGCTACACTGAAGCTTTCTTT
TRBJ1-1	14	TRBV9	NA	CASSAATGRTEAFF	TGTGCCAGCAGCGCGGCAACAGGGCGGACTGAAGCTTTCTTT
TRBJ1-2	15	TRBV7-3	NA	CASSLTGSANYGYTF	TGTGCCAGCAGCTTAACAGGCAGCGCTAACTATGGCTACACCTTC
TRBJ2-3	12	TRBV6-2/TRBV6-3	TRBD2	CASSLTSDTQYF	TGTGCCAGCAGTTTGACTAGCGATACGCAGTATTTT
TRBJ1-6	13	TRBV3-1/TRBV3-2	NA	CASSQDVTSPLHF	TGTGCCAGCAGCCAAGACGTCACTTCACCCCTCCACTTT
TRBJ2-6	14	TRBV6-2/TRBV6-3	NA	CASSYSSGANVLTF	TGTGCCAGCAGTTACAGCTCTGGGGCCAACGTCCTGACTTTC
TRBJ1-2	16	TRBV5-1	NA	CASSLAEGPTFYGYTF	TGCGCCAGCAGCTTGGCCGAAGGGCCTACCTTCTATGGCTACACCTTC
TRBJ1-3	13	TRBV30	NA	CAWAGQSGNTIYF	TGTGCCTGGGCAGGGCAAAGCGGAAACACCATATATTTT
TRBJ2-3	13	TRBV30	TRBD1	CASDRAGGSTQYF	TGTGCCTCGGACAGGGCTGGGGGTAGTACGCAGTATTTT